The 21 T cell receptor beta chains in this list originate from one sample, sequenced in a study of blood T cell repertoires in COVID-19. Data came from immunoSEQ multiplex PCR; TCRdb stores just in-frame clones and leaves some out. The sample holds just under 150,000 clones, 87% seen once. Sequencing was performed on peripheral blood. These receptors all come from a man between 50 and 59 years old who had recovered from COVID-19.

This clone was picked up a small number of times. A junction end diverges from the germline sequence, so it may reflect a read error. V gene TRBV19 combines with J gene TRBJ2-5; maybe TRBD1 (6 bases). The CDR3 is 15 amino acids. Germline V lookup: CDR1 LNHDA, CDR2 SQIVND (reference sequence). The CDR3 DNA is TGTGCCAGTAGTATAGCGGGCAGGGGCCAAGGGACCCAGTACTTC. Translation: CASSIAGRGQGTQYF.

The chain couples TRBV13 to TRBJ2-3; a possible D gene is TRBD1 (5 bases). Germline CDR1 and CDR2: PRHDT and FYEKMQ (reference sequence). The CDR3 length is 14 residues. Trimming pared 4 bases from V and 1 base from J, leaving 9 bases between. Written as DNA, the CDR3 is TGTGCCAGCAGCTCCGTGGGGCGCACAGATACGCAGTATTTT. The encoded protein is CASSSVGRTDTQYF.

The chain is built from TRBV6-5 and TRBJ1-2; D not certain. The germline V and J ends were trimmed by 10 bases and 7 bases, with 19 bases remaining between them. Germline V gene data show CDR1 as MNHEY and CDR2 as SVGAGI. The CDR3 runs to 13 residues. The DNA for the CDR3 is TGTGCCACCGCCCCACCCAGGTTTACTGGCTACACCTTC. This sequence encodes CATAPPRFTGYTF.

V and J are TRBV5-4 and TRBJ2-3, with 12 bases identical to TRBD2. The trim removed 2 bases at V and 5 bases at J, leaving 9 bases unmatched. Germline V CDR1 and CDR2: SGHNT, YYREEE (reference sequence). The CDR3 loop spans 17 amino acids. In DNA, the CDR3 is TGTGCCAGCAGCTTCAGCCTAGCGGGGGGGCTAGGAGATACGCAGTATTTT. Its translation: CASSFSLAGGLGDTQYF.

The chain links TRBV27 to TRBJ2-1; 16 nucleotides match TRBD2. CDR1 MNHEY and CDR2 SMNVEV come from the germline V gene (reference sequence). The CDR3 length is 17 residues. The J segment lost 7 bases and the V segment lost 0 bases, leaving 3 bases of the junction unmatched. Written as DNA, the CDR3 is TGTGCCAGCAGTTTATCGGGACTAGCGGGGGGGCCGAATGAGCAGTTCTTC. Translated, it gives CASSLSGLAGGPNEQFF.

This clone was counted a few times. The chain joins TRBV30 to TRBJ1-5; D is possibly TRBD1 (6 bases). This CDR3 spans 13 amino acids. Germline CDR1 is GTSNPN and CDR2 is SVGIG (reference sequence). V lost 1 base and J lost 7, with 11 bases in between. The chain's CDR3 is CAWSATGGQPQHF. CDR3 bases: TGTGCCTGGAGTGCCACGGGGGGCCAGCCCCAGCATTTT.

The V gene is TRBV9, the J gene TRBJ2-1, with 7 bases identical to TRBD2. Germline V gene sequence: CDR1 SGDLS, CDR2 YYNGEE. V lost 0 bases and J lost 7; bases outside the gene matches: 4. CDR3 length: 14 residues. Here the CDR3 DNA reads TGTGCCAGCAGCGTAGCGGGAGCGGGGAATGAGCAGTTCTTC. This encodes CASSVAGAGNEQFF. Using reference TRBV9 and TRBJ2-1 for the parts outside the CDR3, the full variable domain is DSGVTQTPKHLITATGQRVTLRCSPRSGDLSVYWYQQSLDQGLQFLIQYYNGEERAKGNILERFSAQQFPDLHSELNLSSLELGDSALYFCASSVAGAGNEQFFGPGTRLTVL.

The chain recombines TRBV9 with TRBJ2-1; 10 bases align to TRBD2. The CDR3 has 15 amino acids. The trim removed 3 bases at V and 2 bases at J, leaving 2 bases unmatched. Germline lookup yields CDR1 SGDLS and CDR2 YYNGEE. CDR3 protein: CASSAAGGPYNEQFF. CDR3 nucleotide sequence: TGTGCCAGCAGCGCAGCGGGGGGGCCCTACAATGAGCAGTTCTTC.

With regard to this clone: Germline is not matched at one junction end, which may reflect a read error. The CDR3 sequence: CASSLVGTANTGELFF. CDR3 DNA sequence: TGTGCTAGCAGCTTGGTTGGGACTGCGAACACCGGGGAGCTGTTTTTT. V is TRBV7-7 and J is TRBJ2-2, with D possibly being TRBD2 (6 bases). This CDR3 contains 16 residues. CDR1 and CDR2 from the germline V gene are SSHAT and FNYEAQ (reference sequence).

The genes are TRBV7-9 and TRBJ2-1; 11 nucleotides line up with TRBD2. This CDR3 is built from 17 residues. Losses at the gene ends were 4 bases for V and 4 bases for J; bases not matched to a gene: 9. From germline, CDR1 is SEHNR and CDR2 FQNEAQ (reference sequence). The CDR3 coding sequence is TGTGCCAGCAGCTACGGGACTAGCGGCGACCTTTACAATGAGCAGTTCTTC. Protein product: CASSYGTSGDLYNEQFF.

V is TRBV4-1 and J is TRBJ1-1; unclear D gene. The CDR3 length is 14 residues. Trimming removed 2 bases at V and 7 bases at J, with 14 bases between. Germline V gives CDR1 MGHRA, CDR2 YSYEKL. CDR3 loop: CASSQPTAGGEAFF. The CDR3, as DNA: TGCGCCAGCAGCCAACCTACGGCCGGCGGTGAAGCTTTCTTT.

This clone was counted a single time. The rearrangement links TRBV5-1 to TRBJ2-1; 8 positions agree with TRBD1. The V segment lost 0 bases and the J segment 7 bases; nucleotides outside the gene matches: 3. This CDR3 has 14 residues. Germline assignment: CDR1 SGHRS and CDR2 YFSETQ. In DNA, the CDR3 is TGCGCCAGCAGCTTGGTTCAGGGGGCTAATGAGCAGTTCTTC. Protein product: CASSLVQGANEQFF.

V usage is TRBV11-3 and J usage is TRBJ1-1; D might be TRBD1 (5 bases). V dropped 5 bases and J dropped 11 bases, with 15 bases sitting between them. Per germline, CDR1 SGHNT and CDR2 YENEEA. This CDR3 region has 12 residues. The CDR3 reads CASSPAGGRAFF. The CDR3, as DNA: TGTGCCAGCAGCCCGGCGGGGGGAAGGGCTTTCTTT.

This clone appeared a few times. The J gene is TRBJ2-7, the V gene TRBV7-9; 8 bases are a match to TRBD2. Germline values: CDR1 SEHNR, CDR2 FQNEAQ (reference sequence). The V and J ends lost 1 base and 9 bases, in that order; junction bases with no gene match: 8. CDR3 length equals 14 residues. CDR3 loop: CASSLEGSGGPQYF. The CDR3, as DNA: TGTGCCAGCAGCTTAGAGGGCTCGGGAGGGCCGCAGTACTTC.

V and J are TRBV2 and TRBJ1-6; possible D gene TRBD1, 6 bases. CDR3 size: 14 residues. CDR1 is SNHLY, CDR2 FYNNEI, per germline. V lost 7 bases and J lost 6, with 13 bases in between. The CDR3 reads CASTGDWGNSPLHF. CDR3 coding DNA: TGTGCCAGCACAGGGGATTGGGGTAATTCACCCCTCCACTTT.

This clone occurred once. V and J are TRBV5-1 and TRBJ1-3, with 7 bases fitting TRBD1. The junction had 7 bases not matched to a gene; V was cut back by 0 bases and J by 4 bases. Germline V gene sequence: CDR1 SGHRS, CDR2 YFSETQ. This CDR3 region has 16 residues. CDR3 nucleotides: TGCGCCAGCAGCTTGGGCCTGGGGACAGAGGGAAACACCATATATTTT. Translated, it gives CASSLGLGTEGNTIYF.

This chain uses TRBV27 with TRBJ2-5, with 12 bases that match TRBD1. The CDR3 is 17 amino acids. V gave up 4 bases and J gave up 5 bases; unmatched junction bases: 11. The V gene's germline CDR1 is MNHEY and CDR2 SMNVEV (reference sequence). The CDR3 sequence is CASSSTGTGGSGETQYF. Here the CDR3 DNA reads TGTGCCAGCAGTTCAACCGGGACAGGGGGCTCGGGGGAGACCCAGTACTTC.

V gene TRBV11-3 combines with J gene TRBJ2-1, with 8 nucleotides matching TRBD1. The length of the CDR3 is 15 residues. The V gene's germline CDR1 is SGHNT and CDR2 YENEEA. Trimming at V came to 2 bases and at J to 6 bases, leaving 6 bases not matched to a gene. In DNA, the CDR3 is TGTGCCAGCAGCTTAAGACAGGGGAGGTTCAATGAGCAGTTCTTC. As protein: CASSLRQGRFNEQFF. The variable domain in full, completed from reference TRBV11-3 and TRBJ2-1, reads EAGVVQSPRYKIIEKKQPVAFWCNPISGHNTLYWYLQNLGQGPELLIRYENEEAVDDSQLPKDRFSAERLKGVDSTLKIQPAELGDSAVYLCASSLRQGRFNEQFFGPGTRLTVL.

The table lists this clone with many counts. The gene calls are TRBV2 and TRBJ1-6, with D tentatively TRBD1 (6 bases). Germline V lookup: CDR1 SNHLY, CDR2 FYNNEI. The CDR3 extends over 14 amino acids. The ends were cut back, 4 bases at V and 9 bases at J, with 13 bases in the middle. This CDR3 reads CASSGGPGASPLHF. CDR3 nucleotide sequence: TGTGCCAGCAGTGGGGGGCCTGGGGCTTCACCCCTCCACTTT.

The chain recombines TRBV2 with TRBJ1-2, with TRBD1 as a possible D gene (5 bases). This CDR3 is 12 amino acids long. The germline CDR1 and CDR2 sequences are SNHLY and FYNNEI. Trimming took 3 bases from V and 8 from J, leaving 10 bases between them. CDR3 in DNA: TGTGCCAGCAGTGATCAGGGCGGCGGCTACACCTTC. Its protein product is CASSDQGGGYTF. Using reference TRBV2 and TRBJ1-2 for the parts outside the CDR3, the full variable domain is EPEVTQTPSHQVTQMGQEVILRCVPISNHLYFYWYRQILGQKVEFLVSFYNNEISEKSEIFDDQFSVERPDGSNFTLKIRSTKLEDSAMYFCASSDQGGGYTFGSGTRLTVV.

This rearrangement joins TRBV27 to TRBJ1-5; the D is unclear. This CDR3 contains 14 residues. Germline V CDR1 and CDR2: MNHEY, SMNVEV (reference sequence). V was clipped by 5 bases and J by 8 bases, with 16 bases between them. The CDR3 loop is CASSPTEHWEPQHF. CDR3 sequence (DNA): TGTGCCAGCAGTCCGACGGAGCACTGGGAGCCCCAGCATTTT.